This TCR beta chain derives from a study of T cells in Graves' hyperthyroidism and ophthalmopathy (dated by TCRdb to 2018 to 2020). The study in broad terms: Peripheral blood samples were taken at initial diagnosis, before any treatment was given. TCR V-J signatures able to tell the groups apart were searched for in a discovery cohort of 95 or so patients, of whom more than 40 had Graves' ophthalmopathy and 57 had stable Graves' hyperthyroidism. Whether ophthalmopathy could be predicted prospectively was tested in an independent validation cohort made up of about 18 hyperthyroidism patients plus 17 patients who later progressed to ophthalmopathy. The approximately 100 discovery patients were divided at random into training and test sets in a 7:3 ratio. In over five Graves' hyperthyroidism patients, the study also compared T-cell repertoires from thyroid tissue with T-cell repertoires from blood. After sampling, hyperthyroidism patients received methimazole starting at 30 mg daily, and ophthalmopathy patients received high-dose intravenous methylprednisolone. TCR Vbeta CDR3 sequencing of 120 to 150 peripheral blood samples (under 45 ophthalmopathy, approximately 80 hyperthyroidism and around 17 progressor patients) is reported in the paper.

The research as a whole found: Ophthalmopathy was separated from stable hyperthyroidism by a 13 V-J signature model, with just over 85% sensitivity and roughly 84% specificity obtained in cross-validation and 80%/75% obtained in testing. In validation, the model predicted progression to ophthalmopathy with 55% to 71% sensitivity and roughly 72% specificity, a median of approximately 6.7 months before onset. Sample size was not statistically predetermined, and blinding of investigators to group allocation was not performed. Most expanded thyroid clonotypes (frequency above 0.001) were also found in blood, which suggests that blood repertoires may mirror thyroid immune responses.

This clonotype occurred a few times. Its antigen is unknown. Qualities for individual bases were not recorded, and no much larger clone is one base off. Ophthalmopathy patients had moderately to severely active disease, Clinical Activity Score of at least 3, NOSPECS grade of at least 4, and duration under 3 months. Exclusion was applied to patients with uncontrolled infections, other autoimmune diseases, pregnancy or lactation. Clinical symptoms, serum thyroxine and TRAb, thyroid ultrasound, and orbital computed tomography formed the basis for the diagnoses. PBMCs were separated from around 9.1 ml of fresh peripheral blood using Ficoll-Paque density gradient centrifugation. Trizol reagent was used to extract total RNA, and RNA quality was then checked on an Agilent 2100 Bioanalyzer. The CDR3 runs 13 residues from the cysteine to the phenylalanine. The entry retains the CDR3 DNA only, 39 bases that are in frame from base 1. Trimming takes 3 bases off V and 4 bases off J; junction bases not matched to a gene: 5. CDR1 GTSNPN and CDR2 SVGIG are derived from the germline V gene (reference sequence).

TCR beta CDR3 regions were amplified from RNA transcripts. A first-round RT-PCR of the TCR CDR3 used the HTBI primer set with the Qiagen OneStep RT-PCR kit. A second multiplex PCR round built the libraries, followed by size selection and purification. Sequencing of the libraries was done on an Illumina HiSeq2000 using paired-end 100 bp reads. The study's processing was this. SOAPnuke was used to process the raw data, removing reads that contained adapters or uncalled bases, had a mean Phred below 15, or lacked an exact match to the constant primer or identifier. COPE v1.2.5 was used to merge the high-quality paired reads, and each unique nucleotide sequence was defined as a clonotype. MiTCR v1.1 was used to align the clonotypes against IMGT TRBV, TRBD and TRBJ reference segments. The analysis included only V-J combinations with a frequency above 0.0001, which together covered more than 98% of the repertoires. A TCS score was defined as the ratio between F50 (clonal expansion) and ExV (chaos), using BLOSUM62-based TCRdist between CDR3 peptides within each V-J. Welch's t-statistics and random forest reduced 450 to 600 V-J features to 13, which were used in a naive Bayes classifier (R e1071). TCRdb's own reprocessing of the public reads used fastp at Q25 and MiXCR and kept productive beta chains. CDR3 protein sequences are deduplicated, and each keeps its most common genes and DNA. The V and J calls and clone size are TCRdb's, not the authors'. The sample data list roughly 530,000 distinct CDR3 sequences, and 17% of these were observed just once. Roughly a sixth of the sample rests with the top ten.

The sequence was obtained from a woman between 18 and 29 years old with Graves' ophthalmopathy. This chain joins TRBV30 to TRBJ2-7; 8 of the junction bases match TRBD2. Sequencing input: blood. The nucleotide sequence is TGTGCCTGGAGCTTAGCGGGGCCGTACGAGCAGTACTTC. Its protein reads: CAWSLAGPYEQYF.